Listed here are 2 T cell receptor beta chains from one sample, sequenced in a study of metastatic and nonmetastatic thyroid tumors. Thyroid surgery was performed in patients who had received no treatment beforehand. MiXCR re-clonotyped the PCR reads for TCRdb. The repertoire includes approximately 86,000 clones, 12% of them detected once, and approximately 10% sits in the top ten. The specimen was tumor tissue. These receptors were collected from a female donor with papillary thyroid cancer or a benign thyroid nodule (not recorded which). Some clones in this sample may be carry-over from other donors' samples.

This clone showed up many times. The genes are TRBV12-3 or TRBV12-4 and TRBJ2-7; the match to TRBD1 covers 9 bases. This CDR3 has 13 amino acids. Unmatched junction bases numbered 5, after V lost 5 bases and J lost 6 bases. Here the CDR3 DNA reads TGTGCCAGCAGTCCCCGGACAGGGGCCGAGCAGTACTTC. This gives the protein CASSPRTGAEQYF.

This clone was picked up many times. V and J are TRBV6-1 and TRBJ2-3; the D gene could be TRBD1 or TRBD2 (5 bases each). V lost 1 base, J lost 7 bases, and 12 bases lay in between. This CDR3 spans 14 amino acids. Germline CDR1 MNHNS, CDR2 SASEGT. The CDR3 coding sequence is TGTGCCAGCAGTGAAGGGGGTGGGGACCATACGCAGTATTTT. Protein: CASSEGGGDHTQYF.